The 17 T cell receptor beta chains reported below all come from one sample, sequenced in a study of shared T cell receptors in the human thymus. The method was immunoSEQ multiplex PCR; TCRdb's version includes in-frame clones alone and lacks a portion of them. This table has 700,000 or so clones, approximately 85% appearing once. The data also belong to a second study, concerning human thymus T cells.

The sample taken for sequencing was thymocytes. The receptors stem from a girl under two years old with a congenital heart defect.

The CDR3 DNA reads TGTGCCAGTAGTATAAGCCCCGAGAGTGAGCAGTTCTTC. This codes for CASSISPESEQFF. The rearrangement uses TRBV19 and TRBJ2-1; D gene uncertain. Trimming took 2 bases from V and 9 from J, leaving 11 bases between them. Germline V CDR1 and CDR2: LNHDA, SQIVND (reference sequence). The CDR3 covers 13 residues. The whole variable domain, filled in from reference TRBV19 and TRBJ2-1, reads DGGITQSPKYLFRKEGQNVTLSCEQNLNHDAMYWYRQDPGQGLRLIYYSQIVNDFQKGDIAEGYSVSREKKESFPLTVTSAQKNPTAFYLCASSISPESEQFFGPGTRLTVL.

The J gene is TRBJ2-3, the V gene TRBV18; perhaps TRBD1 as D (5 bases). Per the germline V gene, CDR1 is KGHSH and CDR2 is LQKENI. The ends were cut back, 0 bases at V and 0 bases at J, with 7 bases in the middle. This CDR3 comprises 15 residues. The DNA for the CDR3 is TGTGCCAGCTCACCACCGGGGCCCAGCACAGATACGCAGTATTTT. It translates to CASSPPGPSTDTQYF.

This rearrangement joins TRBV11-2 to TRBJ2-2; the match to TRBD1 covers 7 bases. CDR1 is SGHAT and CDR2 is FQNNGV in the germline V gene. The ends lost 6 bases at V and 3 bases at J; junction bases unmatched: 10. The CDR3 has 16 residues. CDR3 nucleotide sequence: TGTGCCAGCAGACCCGACGCGACAGGGCACACCGGGGAGCTGTTTTTT. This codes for CASRPDATGHTGELFF. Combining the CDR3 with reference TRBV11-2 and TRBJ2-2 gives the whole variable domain EAGVAQSPRYKIIEKRQSVAFWCNPISGHATLYWYQQILGQGPKLLIQFQNNGVVDDSQLPKDRFSAERLKGVDSTLKIQPAKLEDSAVYLCASRPDATGHTGELFFGEGSRLTVL.

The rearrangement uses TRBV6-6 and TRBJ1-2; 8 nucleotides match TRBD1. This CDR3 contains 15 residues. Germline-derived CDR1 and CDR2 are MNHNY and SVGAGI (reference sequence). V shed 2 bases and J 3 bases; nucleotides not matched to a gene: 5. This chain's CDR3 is CASSYGRGRDYGYTF. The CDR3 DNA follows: TGTGCCAGCAGTTACGGCAGGGGGCGCGACTATGGCTACACCTTC.

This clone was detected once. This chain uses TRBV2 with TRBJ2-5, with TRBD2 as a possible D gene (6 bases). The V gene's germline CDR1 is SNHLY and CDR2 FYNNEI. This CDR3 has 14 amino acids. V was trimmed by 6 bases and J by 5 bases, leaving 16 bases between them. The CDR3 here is CASSSGLTGETQYF. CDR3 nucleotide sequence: TGTGCCAGCAGCTCCGGACTAACCGGGGAGACCCAGTACTTC.

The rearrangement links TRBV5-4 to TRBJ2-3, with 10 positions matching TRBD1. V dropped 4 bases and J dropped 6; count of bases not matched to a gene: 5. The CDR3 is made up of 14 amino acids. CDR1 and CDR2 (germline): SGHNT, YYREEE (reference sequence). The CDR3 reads CASSGGQGRDTQYF. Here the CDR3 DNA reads TGTGCCAGCAGCGGGGGACAGGGGAGGGATACGCAGTATTTT.

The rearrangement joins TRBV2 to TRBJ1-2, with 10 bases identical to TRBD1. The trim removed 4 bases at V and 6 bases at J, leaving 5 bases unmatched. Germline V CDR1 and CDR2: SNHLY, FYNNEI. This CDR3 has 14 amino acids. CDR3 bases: TGTGCCAGCAGTGTTTGGACAGGGGGGGATGGCTACACCTTC. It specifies CASSVWTGGDGYTF.

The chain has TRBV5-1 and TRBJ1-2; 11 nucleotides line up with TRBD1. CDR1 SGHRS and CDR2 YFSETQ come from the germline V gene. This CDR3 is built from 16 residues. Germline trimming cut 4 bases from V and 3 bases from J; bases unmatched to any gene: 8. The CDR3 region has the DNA TGCGCCAGCAGCCCCGGGACAGGGGGTCCCGACTATGGCTACACCTTC. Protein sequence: CASSPGTGGPDYGYTF.

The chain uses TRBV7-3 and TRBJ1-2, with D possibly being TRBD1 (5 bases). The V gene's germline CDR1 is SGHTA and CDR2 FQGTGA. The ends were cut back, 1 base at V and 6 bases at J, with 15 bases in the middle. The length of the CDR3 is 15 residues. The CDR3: CASSLRGRVEDGYTF. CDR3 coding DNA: TGTGCCAGCAGCTTAAGGGGCAGGGTAGAGGATGGCTACACCTTC. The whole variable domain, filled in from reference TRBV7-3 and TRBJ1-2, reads GAGVSQTPSNKVTEKGKYVELRCDPISGHTALYWYRQSLGQGPEFLIYFQGTGAADDSGLPNDRFFAVRPEGSVSTLKIQRTERGDSAVYLCASSLRGRVEDGYTFGSGTRLTVV.

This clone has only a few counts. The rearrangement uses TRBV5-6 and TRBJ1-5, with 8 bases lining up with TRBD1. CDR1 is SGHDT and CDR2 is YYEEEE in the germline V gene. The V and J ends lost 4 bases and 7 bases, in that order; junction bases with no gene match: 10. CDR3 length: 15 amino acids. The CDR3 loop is CASSRGTGFRQPQHF. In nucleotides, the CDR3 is TGTGCCAGCAGCCGCGGGACAGGTTTTAGACAGCCCCAGCATTTT.

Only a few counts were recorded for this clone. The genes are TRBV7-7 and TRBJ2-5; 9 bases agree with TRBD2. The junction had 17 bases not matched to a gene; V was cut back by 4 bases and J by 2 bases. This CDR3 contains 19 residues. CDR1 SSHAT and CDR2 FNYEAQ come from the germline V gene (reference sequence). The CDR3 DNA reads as TGTGCCAGCAGCTCCCTCCCAGACTCGGCGGGGGGGTCACAAGAGACCCAGTACTTC. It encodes CASSSLPDSAGGSQETQYF.

The CDR3 DNA reads TGTGCCAGCAGCCTTTGGACAGGGATACTAAACACTGAAGCTTTCTTT. Translating gives CASSLWTGILNTEAFF. The chain combines TRBV11-2 with TRBJ1-1; 8 positions match TRBD1. Looked up from germline, CDR1 is SGHAT and CDR2 is FQNNGV. Germline trimming cut 5 bases from V and 2 bases from J; bases unmatched to any gene: 10. The CDR3 is made up of 16 amino acids.

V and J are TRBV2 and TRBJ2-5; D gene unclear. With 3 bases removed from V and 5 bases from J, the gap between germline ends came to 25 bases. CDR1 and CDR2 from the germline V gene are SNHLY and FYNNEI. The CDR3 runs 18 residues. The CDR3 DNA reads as TGTGCCAGCAGTGAGTTATCGTTCTTCCAGGCCGCCGGCGAGACCCAGTACTTC. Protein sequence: CASSELSFFQAAGETQYF.

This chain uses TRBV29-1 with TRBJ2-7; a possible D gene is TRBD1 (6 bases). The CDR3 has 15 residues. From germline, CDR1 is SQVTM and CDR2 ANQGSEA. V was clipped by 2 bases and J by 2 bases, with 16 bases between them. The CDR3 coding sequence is TGCAGCGTTGAAACCCAACAGGGCGCGGCCTACGAGCAGTACTTC. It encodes CSVETQQGAAYEQYF.

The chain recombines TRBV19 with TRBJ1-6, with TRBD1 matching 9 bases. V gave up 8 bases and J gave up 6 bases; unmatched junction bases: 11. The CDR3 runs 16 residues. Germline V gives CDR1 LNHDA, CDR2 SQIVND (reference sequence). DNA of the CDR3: TGTGCCAGTTCTCGCCGGGACAGGGCGGGTAATTCACCCCTCCACTTT. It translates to CASSRRDRAGNSPLHF.

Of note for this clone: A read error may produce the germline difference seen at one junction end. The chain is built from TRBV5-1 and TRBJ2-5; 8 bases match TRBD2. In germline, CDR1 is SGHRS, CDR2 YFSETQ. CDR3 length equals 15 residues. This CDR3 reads CASSLFWRGEETRYF. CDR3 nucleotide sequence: TGCGCCAGCAGCTTGTTTTGGCGGGGGGAAGAGACCCGGTACTTC.

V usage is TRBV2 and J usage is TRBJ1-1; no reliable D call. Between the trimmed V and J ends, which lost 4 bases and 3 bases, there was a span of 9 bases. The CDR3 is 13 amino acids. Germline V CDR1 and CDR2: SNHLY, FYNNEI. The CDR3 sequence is CASSVKEYTEAFF. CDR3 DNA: TGTGCCAGCAGTGTCAAGGAGTACACTGAAGCTTTCTTT.